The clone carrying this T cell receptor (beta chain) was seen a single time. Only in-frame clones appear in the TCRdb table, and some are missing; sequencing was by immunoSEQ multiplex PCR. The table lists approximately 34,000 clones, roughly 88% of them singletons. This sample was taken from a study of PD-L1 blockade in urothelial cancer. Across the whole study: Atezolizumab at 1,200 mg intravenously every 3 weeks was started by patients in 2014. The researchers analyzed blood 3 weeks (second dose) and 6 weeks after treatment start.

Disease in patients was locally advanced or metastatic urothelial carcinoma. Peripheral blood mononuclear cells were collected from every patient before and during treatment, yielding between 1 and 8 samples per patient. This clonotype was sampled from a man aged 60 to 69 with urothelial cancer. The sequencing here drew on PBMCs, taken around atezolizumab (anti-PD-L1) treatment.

CDR3 residues: CASSPASSGNTIYF. CDR3 nucleotides: TGTGCCAGCTCCCCCGCGAGCTCTGGAAACACCATATATTTT. The chain combines TRBV6-6 with TRBJ1-3; D gene ambiguous. V lost 8 bases and J 0 bases, leaving 11 bases between the germline ends. The germline V gene encodes CDR1 MNHNY and CDR2 SVGAGI (reference sequence). The CDR3 contains 14 residues.